These 2 T cell receptor beta chains were sequenced from one sample in a study of response to subunit inactivated influenza vaccine. TCRdb ran MiXCR on the RT-PCR reads and lists one entry per CDR3 protein. The sample has 500,000 to 550,000 distinct CDR3 sequences; less than 10% are singletons. The specimen comprised PBMCs from blood, sampled about 24 months after vaccination. The receptors were sampled from a man aged 45-69 years who received an inactivated influenza vaccine.

The chain couples TRBV4-3 to TRBJ2-3; D not certain. V was clipped by 0 bases and J by 1 base, with 8 bases between them. The CDR3 has 15 amino acids. The germline V gene has CDR1 LGHNA and CDR2 YSLEER. The CDR3 loop reads CASSQESYGTDTQYF. CDR3 DNA sequence: TGCGCCAGCAGCCAAGAAAGCTACGGCACAGATACGCAGTATTTT.

In its sample, this clonotype was seen a few times. The J gene is TRBJ2-3, the V gene TRBV2, with TRBD2 matching 12 bases. The length of the CDR3 is 18 residues. The germline CDR1 and CDR2 sequences are SNHLY and FYNNEI. Trimming cost V 5 bases and J 5 bases; bases outside gene matches: 14. CDR3 amino acids: CASSPSPTSGSSVDTQYF. DNA for the CDR3: TGTGCCAGCAGTCCGAGTCCGACTAGCGGGAGTTCCGTAGATACGCAGTATTTT.